The 28 T cell receptor beta chains presented below share a single source sample, sequenced in a study of chemoradiotherapy in HPV16-positive cancers. The protocol was immunoSEQ multiplex PCR, while the TCRdb copy is restricted to in-frame clones and leaves out a portion. The sample lists tens of thousands of clones, around 90% seen once, with 22% in the top ten. This specimen consisted of blood, obtained from a patient who underwent chemoradiotherapy. Receptors were obtained from a human donor with HPV-associated anogenital cancer.

The chain employs TRBV7-9 and TRBJ1-1, with D perhaps TRBD1 (5 bases). V was shortened by 1 base and J by 5 bases, with 14 bases between the two germline ends. The CDR3 is made up of 15 amino acids. Germline V gene lookup returns CDR1 SEHNR and CDR2 FQNEAQ (reference sequence). The CDR3 region has the DNA TGTGCCAGCAGCTTAGGGAGGGGAATAAGGACTGAAGCTTTCTTT. Translated, it gives CASSLGRGIRTEAFF.

This clone was detected once. This chain links TRBV5-8 with TRBJ2-1; TRBD1 agrees at 10 bases. From germline, CDR1 is SGHTS and CDR2 YDEGEE. The junction had 5 bases not matched to a gene; V was cut back by 0 bases and J by 2 bases. The CDR3 runs to 17 residues. The CDR3 bases are TGTGCCAGCAGCTTGGCGGGACAGGGGCTTACCTACAATGAGCAGTTCTTC. Translated, it gives CASSLAGQGLTYNEQFF.

This sequence joins TRBV7-9 and TRBJ1-2; TRBD1 agrees at 7 bases. This CDR3 has 14 amino acids. The V gene's germline CDR1 is SEHNR and CDR2 FQNEAQ (reference sequence). After removal of 5 bases from V and 6 bases from J, the junction contained 9 bases not matched to a gene. CDR3 nucleotides: TGTGCCAGCAGCCAGAAGACAGGGTTAGATGGCTACACCTTC. Its translation: CASSQKTGLDGYTF.

The rearrangement uses TRBV7-9 and TRBJ1-1; tentatively, D is TRBD1 (5 bases). CDR1 and CDR2 (germline): SEHNR, FQNEAQ (reference sequence). Trimming left V 6 bases short and J 0 bases short, with 26 bases between. CDR3 length: 19 residues. CDR3 residues: CASRLSPLRDRGMNTEAFF. Written as DNA, the CDR3 is TGTGCCAGCAGACTTTCCCCCCTAAGGGACCGAGGGATGAACACTGAAGCTTTCTTT.

The V and J genes are TRBV6-1 and TRBJ2-7, with 7 bases lining up with TRBD2. CDR1 MNHNS and CDR2 SASEGT come from the germline V gene. Germline trimming cut 4 bases from V and 2 bases from J; bases unmatched to any gene: 8. The CDR3 length is 15 residues. This chain's CDR3 is CASSGLPGLTYEQYF. The CDR3 DNA reads TGTGCCAGCAGTGGCCTCCCGGGACTAACCTACGAGCAGTACTTC.

The chain couples TRBV28 to TRBJ1-4; a possible D gene is TRBD1 (6 bases). The CDR3 sequence is 15 residues long. V gave up 3 bases and J gave up 5 bases, with 13 bases separating them. From germline, CDR1 is MDHEN and CDR2 SYDVKM. The CDR3 bases are TGTGCCAGCAGTTTCGGACAGACTGAAAATGAAAAACTGTTTTTT. It encodes CASSFGQTENEKLFF. Looking up the rest from reference TRBV28 and TRBJ1-4 gives the full variable domain: DVKVTQSSRYLVKRTGEKVFLECVQDMDHENMFWYRQDPGLGLRLIYFSYDVKMKEKGDIPEGYSVSREKKERFSLILESASTNQTSMYLCASSFGQTENEKLFFGSGTQLSVL.

V and J are TRBV5-1 and TRBJ1-4; tentatively, D is TRBD1 (6 bases). The germline gives CDR1 SGHRS, CDR2 YFSETQ. V lost 8 bases and J lost 4, with 24 bases in between. The CDR3 contains 17 residues. CDR3: CASSRRGEVPGNEKLFF. DNA for the CDR3: TGCGCCAGTAGCCGGAGGGGGGAGGTCCCTGGTAATGAAAAACTGTTTTTT.

This clone has a single count. This chain joins TRBV5-1 and TRBJ2-5, with TRBD2 matching 7 bases. V dropped 3 bases and J dropped 5; count of bases not matched to a gene: 19. Per germline, CDR1 SGHRS and CDR2 YFSETQ. This CDR3 contains 18 residues. CDR3 residues: CASSSRTRPGLTPETQYF. In DNA form, the CDR3 reads TGCGCCAGCAGCTCCCGCACGCGACCGGGACTAACCCCGGAGACCCAGTACTTC.

The chain links TRBV7-2 to TRBJ2-5; no reliable D call. Germline V gene data show CDR1 as SGHTA and CDR2 as FQGNSA. The ends were cut back, 5 bases at V and 3 bases at J, with 10 bases in the middle. The CDR3 is 13 amino acids. CDR3 DNA sequence: TGTGCCAGCAGCAGGCAGCCTAAAGAGACCCAGTACTTC. Residues: CASSRQPKETQYF.

This rearrangement joins TRBV6-1 to TRBJ2-7; the D gene is possibly TRBD2 (6 bases). The CDR3 is 17 residues long. Germline values: CDR1 MNHNS, CDR2 SASEGT. Trimming removed 0 bases at V and 0 bases at J, with 15 bases between. CDR3 region: CASSEARLASSSYEQYF. The CDR3 DNA reads TGTGCCAGCAGTGAAGCGCGTCTAGCGAGTAGCTCCTACGAGCAGTACTTC.

The rearrangement uses TRBV7-9 and TRBJ1-1; 8 positions match TRBD1. The V segment lost 3 bases and the J segment 6 bases; nucleotides outside the gene matches: 12. Per the germline V gene, CDR1 is SEHNR and CDR2 is FQNEAQ (reference sequence). The CDR3 has 16 amino acids. The CDR3 sequence: CASSLDPKQGVPEAFF. The CDR3 DNA reads as TGTGCCAGCAGCTTGGACCCCAAACAGGGGGTACCTGAAGCTTTCTTT.

The gene calls are TRBV19 and TRBJ2-5; 11 bases match TRBD2. With V trimmed by 3 bases and J by 6 bases, 3 bases remained unmatched. The germline V gene encodes CDR1 LNHDA and CDR2 SQIVND (reference sequence). The CDR3 covers 14 residues. CDR3 region: CASSMTSGIKTQYF. The CDR3 DNA reads as TGTGCCAGTAGTATGACTAGCGGGATAAAGACCCAGTACTTC.

The chain joins TRBV5-1 to TRBJ2-7; 7 nucleotides align to TRBD1. The ends lost 4 bases at V and 6 bases at J; junction bases unmatched: 4. The CDR3 totals 12 residues. Per the germline V gene, CDR1 is SGHRS and CDR2 is YFSETQ. CDR3 region: CASSLQGFEQYF. CDR3 nucleotide sequence: TGCGCCAGCAGCCTACAGGGGTTCGAGCAGTACTTC.

V is TRBV5-5 and J is TRBJ2-5; D uncertain. CDR3 length: 14 amino acids. The germline V and J ends were trimmed by 4 bases and 2 bases, with 12 bases remaining between them. Germline assignment: CDR1 SGHKS and CDR2 YYEKEE (reference sequence). Written as DNA, the CDR3 is TGTGCCAGCAGCCTTTTTGGGCAGCAAGAGACCCAGTACTTC. Translating gives CASSLFGQQETQYF.

V is TRBV7-9 and J is TRBJ1-4; 9 bases are shared with TRBD1. The CDR3 is 14 amino acids. Germline loops: CDR1 SEHNR, CDR2 FQNEAQ (reference sequence). Trimming removed 5 bases from V and 8 bases from J; junction bases left unmatched: 6. The CDR3 here is CASSRQGVQEKLFF. CDR3 in DNA: TGTGCCAGCAGCCGACAGGGGGTGCAAGAAAAACTGTTTTTT. The variable domain in full, completed from reference TRBV7-9 and TRBJ1-4, reads DTGVSQNPRHKITKRGQNVTFRCDPISEHNRLYWYRQTLGQGPEFLTYFQNEAQLEKSRLLSDRFSAERPKGSFSTLEIQRTEQGDSAMYLCASSRQGVQEKLFFGSGTQLSVL.

The chain employs TRBV7-8 and TRBJ2-5; TRBD1 matches 8 bases. This CDR3 spans 14 amino acids. Germline V gives CDR1 SGHVS, CDR2 FQNEAQ. V was clipped by 5 bases and J by 5 bases; unmatched bases: 7. The CDR3 here is CASSLQTGVETQYF. CDR3 DNA: TGTGCCAGCAGCCTTCAGACAGGGGTTGAGACCCAGTACTTC. The full variable domain, completed using reference TRBV7-8 and TRBJ2-5, is GAGVSQSPRYKVAKRGQDVALRCDPISGHVSLFWYQQALGQGPEFLTYFQNEAQLDKSGLPSDRFFAERPEGSVSTLKIQRTQQEDSAVYLCASSLQTGVETQYFGPGTRLLVL.

The chain employs TRBV6-6 and TRBJ2-5; D not resolved. The CDR3 runs 14 residues. V was shortened by 2 bases and J by 5 bases, with 12 bases between the two germline ends. The germline V gene encodes CDR1 MNHNY and CDR2 SVGAGI (reference sequence). CDR3 in amino acids: CASSYGPGRETQYF. In DNA, the CDR3 is TGTGCCAGCAGTTACGGGCCGGGTAGGGAGACCCAGTACTTC.

This chain links TRBV15 with TRBJ2-6; 8 bases map to TRBD1. This CDR3 spans 18 amino acids. Germline V gene lookup returns CDR1 LNHNV and CDR2 YYDKDF (reference sequence). The trim removed 2 bases at V and 4 bases at J, leaving 10 bases unmatched. CDR3 DNA sequence: TGTGCCACCAGCAGACTTAGCCAGGGGGCGCGAGGGGCCAACGTCCTGACTTTC. Its protein is CATSRLSQGARGANVLTF. Filled out from reference TRBV15 and TRBJ2-6, the complete variable domain reads DAMVIQNPRYQVTQFGKPVTLSCSQTLNHNVMYWYQQKSSQAPKLLFHYYDKDFNNEADTPDNFQSRRPNTSFCFLDIRSPGLGDTAMYLCATSRLSQGARGANVLTFGAGSRLTVL.

The rearrangement links TRBV30 to TRBJ1-4; D uncertain. The CDR3 spans 13 residues. The V and J ends lost 0 bases and 7 bases respectively, with 9 bases between them. Germline V CDR1 and CDR2: GTSNPN, SVGIG (reference sequence). The CDR3 DNA reads TGTGCCTGGAGTGTGGTGGGAAGTGAAAAACTGTTTTTT. It codes for CAWSVVGSEKLFF.

The J gene is TRBJ1-6, the V gene TRBV2, with TRBD1 as a possible D gene (6 bases). Germline lookup yields CDR1 SNHLY and CDR2 FYNNEI. The length of the CDR3 is 16 residues. The ends were cut back, 5 bases at V and 0 bases at J, with 11 bases in the middle. Here the CDR3 reads CASSSDRSSYNSPLHF. The CDR3 nucleotides read TGTGCCAGCAGTTCCGACAGGAGCTCCTATAATTCACCCCTCCACTTT. The full variable domain, with the rest looked up from reference TRBV2 and TRBJ1-6, is EPEVTQTPSHQVTQMGQEVILRCVPISNHLYFYWYRQILGQKVEFLVSFYNNEISEKSEIFDDQFSVERPDGSNFTLKIRSTKLEDSAMYFCASSSDRSSYNSPLHFGNGTRLTVT.

The genes are TRBV13 and TRBJ1-1; 11 bases fit TRBD1. The CDR3 is 16 residues long. V was clipped by 5 bases and J by 3 bases; unmatched bases: 8. The germline gives CDR1 PRHDT, CDR2 FYEKMQ (reference sequence). This CDR3 is CASSTLGQGADTEAFF. Here the CDR3 DNA reads TGTGCCAGCAGCACCTTAGGACAGGGGGCTGACACTGAAGCTTTCTTT.

The chain couples TRBV30 to TRBJ2-7; TRBD1 matches at 11 bases. The CDR3 length is 14 residues. The junction had 8 bases not matched to a gene; V was cut back by 5 bases and J by 5 bases. Germline V gene lookup returns CDR1 GTSNPN and CDR2 SVGIG (reference sequence). The CDR3 protein is CAWGTGTGGDEQYF. CDR3 coding DNA: TGTGCCTGGGGTACCGGGACAGGGGGAGACGAGCAGTACTTC.

This clone was counted between two and nine times. This chain joins TRBV4-1 and TRBJ2-7, with 8 positions matching TRBD1. V shed 6 bases, J shed 4 bases, and the junction held 11 bases outside the gene matches. This CDR3 has 15 residues. The germline CDR1 and CDR2 sequences are MGHRA and YSYEKL. The CDR3 nucleotides read TGCGCCAGCAGTCCCCGACAGGGGACCACATACGAGCAGTACTTC. Its protein product is CASSPRQGTTYEQYF.

The chain uses TRBV9 and TRBJ1-5, with D tentatively TRBD1 (6 bases). The ends were cut back, 2 bases at V and 5 bases at J, with 17 bases in the middle. The germline V gene has CDR1 SGDLS and CDR2 YYNGEE. CDR3 size: 16 residues. DNA of the CDR3: TGTGCCAGCAGCGTCCCCAGGGGACGGAAAGATCAGCCCCAGCATTTT. Encoded protein: CASSVPRGRKDQPQHF.

The chain has TRBV29-1 and TRBJ2-2, with TRBD2 as a possible D gene (5 bases). V lost 6 bases, J lost 2 bases, and 13 bases lay in between. The germline V gene has CDR1 SQVTM and CDR2 ANQGSEA. The CDR3 covers 14 residues. CDR3 DNA sequence: TGCAGCGTGTCGAGCGGATTAAACACCGGGGAGCTGTTTTTT. It is translated as CSVSSGLNTGELFF.

The J gene is TRBJ2-7, the V gene TRBV4-3, with D hard to call. The CDR3 extends over 15 amino acids. Per germline, CDR1 LGHNA and CDR2 YSLEER. V lost 1 base and J 2 bases, leaving 12 bases between the germline ends. The DNA for the CDR3 is TGCGCCAGCAGCCAAGGGGTCCGCAGCACCTACGAGCAGTACTTC. Translated, it gives CASSQGVRSTYEQYF.

The chain uses TRBV7-8 and TRBJ1-5; D is unresolved. This CDR3 has 14 residues. CDR1 and CDR2 from the germline V gene are SGHVS and FQNEAQ. Trimming left V 1 base short and J 6 bases short, with 10 bases between. The CDR3 nucleotides are TGTGCCAGCAGCTTAGGGTCTCGGGGTCAGCCCCAGCATTTT. It codes for CASSLGSRGQPQHF.

The V and J genes are TRBV6-5 and TRBJ2-3; 8 bases match TRBD2. The CDR3 is 16 residues long. Per the germline V gene, CDR1 is MNHEY and CDR2 is SVGAGI. Trimming removed 0 bases from V and 4 bases from J; junction bases left unmatched: 6. As DNA, the CDR3 is TGTGCCAGCAGTTACTCGTACGGGAGGGCCTCAGATACGCAGTATTTT. Protein sequence: CASSYSYGRASDTQYF.